A selection of T cell receptor beta chains follows, all from one sample in a study of shared clonotypes between healthy human individuals. The repertoire was sequenced with immunoSEQ multiplex PCR; TCRdb's copy has only in-frame clones and lacks some. The sample yields about 2.4 million clones, around nine tenths seen once. Sequencing was performed on naive CD4+ T cells sorted from blood. The source is a man younger than 30 in good health. Each CDR3 is given with its conserved first and last residue. The D gene is left open where the match is weak. The size of a clone is reported for some rows only, either as once, few or many, or as a class for expanded clones.

v_gene: TRBV5-1
d_gene: -
abundance: once
j_gene: TRBJ2-5
CDR3aa: CASSPERGVQETQYF
CDR3nt: TGCGCCAGCAGCCCCGAGAGAGGGGTTCAAGAGACCCAGTACTTC

v_gene: TRBV19
d_gene: TRBD2
abundance: -
j_gene: TRBJ2-1
CDR3aa: CASTPGGSSYNEQFF
CDR3nt: TGTGCCAGTACCCCGGGGGGATCCTCCTACAATGAGCAGTTCTTC

v_gene: TRBV10-1
d_gene: -
abundance: -
j_gene: TRBJ2-3
CDR3aa: CASSESGHPTDTQYF
CDR3nt: TGCGCCAGCAGTGAGTCTGGACACCCCACAGATACGCAGTATTTT

v_gene: TRBV7-2
d_gene: -
abundance: -
j_gene: TRBJ1-1
CDR3aa: CASSLSGRQREGNTEAFF
CDR3nt: TGTGCCAGCAGCTTATCGGGTCGCCAGCGCGAAGGGAACACTGAAGCTTTCTTT

v_gene: TRBV5-1
d_gene: TRBD2
abundance: -
j_gene: TRBJ2-5
CDR3aa: CASSQGAGVAETQYF
CDR3nt: TGCGCCAGCAGCCAAGGCGCGGGAGTAGCCGAGACCCAGTACTTC

v_gene: TRBV7-2
d_gene: TRBD2
abundance: -
j_gene: TRBJ2-3
CDR3aa: CASSLGNLAGALTDTQYF
CDR3nt: TGTGCCAGCAGCTTAGGAAACTTAGCGGGAGCCCTCACAGATACGCAGTATTTT

v_gene: TRBV7-6
d_gene: -
abundance: once
j_gene: TRBJ2-2
CDR3aa: CASSLGQSGTGELFF
CDR3nt: TGTGCCAGCAGCTTAGGGCAAAGCGGCACCGGGGAGCTGTTTTTT

v_gene: TRBV11-2
d_gene: -
abundance: -
j_gene: TRBJ2-5
CDR3aa: CASSRPWETQYF
CDR3nt: TGTGCCAGCAGCCGTCCTTGGGAGACCCAGTACTTC

v_gene: TRBV5-4
d_gene: TRBD2
abundance: -
j_gene: TRBJ2-3
CDR3aa: CASSLFSGGSTDTQYF
CDR3nt: TGTGCCAGCAGCTTATTTAGCGGGGGGAGCACAGATACGCAGTATTTT

v_gene: TRBV11-3
d_gene: TRBD2
abundance: -
j_gene: TRBJ2-1
CDR3aa: CASSLRTSGINEQFF
CDR3nt: TGTGCCAGCAGCTTAAGGACTAGCGGGATCAATGAGCAGTTCTTC

v_gene: TRBV11-2
d_gene: -
abundance: -
j_gene: TRBJ1-2
CDR3aa: CASSLAGSNYGYTF
CDR3nt: TGTGCCAGCAGCTTAGCAGGGAGTAACTATGGCTACACCTTC

v_gene: TRBV18
d_gene: -
abundance: -
j_gene: TRBJ2-5
CDR3aa: CASSLGLLETQYF
CDR3nt: TGTGCCAGCTCACTAGGACTACTAGAGACCCAGTACTTC

v_gene: TRBV6-1
d_gene: -
abundance: -
j_gene: TRBJ1-2
CDR3aa: CASQPGQLANYGYTF
CDR3nt: TGTGCCAGCCAGCCTGGACAGTTAGCTAACTATGGCTACACCTTC

v_gene: TRBV5-1
d_gene: -
abundance: -
j_gene: TRBJ2-1
CDR3aa: CASSLVRQVGNNEQFF
CDR3nt: TGCGCCAGCAGCTTGGTTCGTCAAGTCGGGAACAATGAGCAGTTCTTC

v_gene: TRBV28
d_gene: -
abundance: -
j_gene: TRBJ1-5
CDR3aa: CASSLLTALGNQPQHF
CDR3nt: TGTGCCAGCAGTTTGTTGACAGCACTCGGCAATCAGCCCCAGCATTTT

v_gene: TRBV10-3
d_gene: -
abundance: -
j_gene: TRBJ2-7
CDR3aa: CAISTPLRAYEQYF
CDR3nt: TGTGCCATCAGCACCCCCCTCCGAGCGTACGAGCAGTACTTC

v_gene: TRBV19
d_gene: -
abundance: once
j_gene: TRBJ1-4
CDR3aa: CASSIPDPGTNEKLFF
CDR3nt: TGTGCCAGTAGTATTCCCGACCCTGGGACTAATGAAAAACTGTTTTTT

v_gene: TRBV27
d_gene: TRBD2
abundance: few
j_gene: TRBJ2-7
CDR3aa: CASSPTSGRISYEQYF
CDR3nt: TGTGCCAGCAGTCCCACTAGCGGGAGGATCTCCTACGAGCAGTACTTC

v_gene: TRBV30
d_gene: TRBD2
abundance: -
j_gene: TRBJ2-1
CDR3aa: CAWIPMSGLAAYNEQFF
CDR3nt: TGTGCCTGGATTCCCATGAGTGGGCTAGCGGCCTACAATGAGCAGTTCTTC

v_gene: TRBV4-3
d_gene: -
abundance: once
j_gene: TRBJ1-3
CDR3aa: CASSQAGLGGNTIYF
CDR3nt: TGCGCCAGCAGCCAAGCCGGGCTTGGTGGAAACACCATATATTTT

v_gene: TRBV6-1
d_gene: -
abundance: -
j_gene: TRBJ1-5
CDR3aa: CASSENLAGKNQPQHF
CDR3nt: TGTGCCAGCAGTGAAAATCTCGCAGGGAAGAATCAGCCCCAGCATTTT

v_gene: TRBV5-6
d_gene: -
abundance: -
j_gene: TRBJ2-5
CDR3aa: CASSLVGETQYF
CDR3nt: TGTGCCAGCAGCTTGGTGGGCGAGACCCAGTACTTC

v_gene: TRBV6-6
d_gene: -
abundance: -
j_gene: TRBJ2-5
CDR3aa: CASSRSSRGYQETQYF
CDR3nt: TGTGCCAGCAGTCGTTCAAGCCGGGGCTACCAAGAGACCCAGTACTTC

v_gene: TRBV6-5
d_gene: TRBD1
abundance: -
j_gene: TRBJ1-6
CDR3aa: CASGTLRQGNSPLHF
CDR3nt: TGTGCCAGCGGTACCCTCCGACAGGGTAATTCACCCCTCCACTTT

v_gene: TRBV19
d_gene: TRBD1
abundance: once
j_gene: TRBJ2-7
CDR3aa: CASSIDGQGILEQYF
CDR3nt: TGTGCCAGTAGTATAGACGGACAGGGGATTTTGGAGCAGTACTTC

v_gene: TRBV6-6
d_gene: -
abundance: -
j_gene: TRBJ1-5
CDR3aa: CASSLQRHNQPQHF
CDR3nt: TGTGCCAGCTCGTTACAGAGACACAATCAGCCCCAGCATTTT

v_gene: TRBV6-1
d_gene: -
abundance: -
j_gene: TRBJ2-3
CDR3aa: CASRLAGPDTQYF
CDR3nt: TGTGCCAGCAGGCTCGCGGGCCCAGATACGCAGTATTTT

v_gene: TRBV28
d_gene: -
abundance: -
j_gene: TRBJ1-2
CDR3aa: CASSSGTTYGYTF
CDR3nt: TGTGCCAGCAGTTCCGGGACGACCTATGGCTACACCTTC

v_gene: TRBV20-1
d_gene: -
abundance: -
j_gene: TRBJ2-3
CDR3aa: CSASPENTQYF
CDR3nt: TGCAGTGCTAGCCCCGAGAATACGCAGTATTTT

v_gene: TRBV6-1
d_gene: TRBD2
abundance: -
j_gene: TRBJ2-4
CDR3aa: CASSEAGTSGFLAKNIQYF
CDR3nt: TGTGCCAGCAGTGAAGCGGGAACTAGCGGGTTTCTAGCCAAAAACATTCAGTACTTC

v_gene: TRBV28
d_gene: -
abundance: -
j_gene: TRBJ2-5
CDR3aa: CASSWGGQAQETQYF
CDR3nt: TGTGCCAGCAGTTGGGGCGGACAAGCTCAAGAGACCCAGTACTTC

v_gene: TRBV14
d_gene: -
abundance: -
j_gene: TRBJ1-1
CDR3aa: CASSQVDLPLRTEAFF
CDR3nt: TGTGCCAGCAGCCAGGTAGATTTACCCTTAAGGACTGAAGCTTTCTTT

v_gene: TRBV19
d_gene: TRBD1
abundance: -
j_gene: TRBJ1-1
CDR3aa: CASSSQGGKNTEAFF
CDR3nt: TGTGCCAGTAGTAGCCAGGGGGGGAAGAACACTGAAGCTTTCTTT

v_gene: TRBV6-5
d_gene: -
abundance: -
j_gene: TRBJ1-2
CDR3aa: CASSGAGVNYGYTF
CDR3nt: TGTGCCAGCAGTGGAGCGGGGGTAAACTATGGCTACACCTTC

v_gene: TRBV10-3
d_gene: TRBD2
abundance: -
j_gene: TRBJ2-1
CDR3aa: CAIRSSGSDNEQFF
CDR3nt: TGTGCCATCAGGTCTAGCGGGAGCGACAATGAGCAGTTCTTC

v_gene: TRBV6-5
d_gene: -
abundance: -
j_gene: TRBJ1-1
CDR3aa: CASSDRMNTEAFF
CDR3nt: TGTGCCAGCAGTGACAGGATGAACACTGAAGCTTTCTTT

v_gene: TRBV9
d_gene: -
abundance: -
j_gene: TRBJ2-3
CDR3aa: CASSSRGPGTDTQYF
CDR3nt: TGTGCCAGCAGCTCACGGGGGCCAGGCACAGATACGCAGTATTTT

v_gene: TRBV7-2
d_gene: -
abundance: -
j_gene: TRBJ2-5
CDR3aa: CASSRRPGSGSQETQYF
CDR3nt: TGTGCCAGCAGCCGCCGGCCAGGTAGTGGGAGCCAAGAGACCCAGTACTTC

v_gene: TRBV2
d_gene: TRBD1
abundance: -
j_gene: TRBJ1-1
CDR3aa: CASSTGANTEAFF
CDR3nt: TGTGCCAGCAGTACAGGGGCGAACACTGAAGCTTTCTTT

v_gene: TRBV5-6
d_gene: TRBD2
abundance: -
j_gene: TRBJ2-5
CDR3aa: CASSLPGLAGWGETQYF
CDR3nt: TGTGCCAGCAGCTTGCCGGGACTAGCGGGATGGGGGGAGACCCAGTACTTC

v_gene: TRBV7-2
d_gene: -
abundance: -
j_gene: TRBJ1-2
CDR3aa: CASSSWTDGYTF
CDR3nt: TGTGCCAGCAGCTCCTGGACAGATGGCTACACCTTC